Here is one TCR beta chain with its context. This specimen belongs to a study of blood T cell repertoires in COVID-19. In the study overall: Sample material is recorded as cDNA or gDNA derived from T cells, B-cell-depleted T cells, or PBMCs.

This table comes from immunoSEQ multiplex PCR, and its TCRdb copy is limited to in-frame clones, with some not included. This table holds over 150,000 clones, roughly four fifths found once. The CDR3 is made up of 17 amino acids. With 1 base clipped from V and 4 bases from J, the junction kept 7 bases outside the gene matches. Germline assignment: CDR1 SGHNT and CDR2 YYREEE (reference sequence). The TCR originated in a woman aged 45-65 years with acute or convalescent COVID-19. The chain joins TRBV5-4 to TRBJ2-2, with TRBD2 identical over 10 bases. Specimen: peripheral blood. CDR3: CASSLQRLAGPTGELFF. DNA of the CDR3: TGTGCCAGCAGCTTGCAGCGACTAGCGGGTCCCACCGGGGAGCTGTTTTTT.